This T cell receptor (beta chain) emerged from a study of blood T cell repertoires in COVID-19. The Seattle patients, enrolled during active infection, were followed longitudinally. The germline gives CDR1 MNHEY, CDR2 SVGEGT. This CDR3 spans 18 amino acids. Trimming shortened V by 3 bases and J by 2 bases, and 21 bases separated the two germline ends. Clones were sequenced by immunoSEQ multiplex PCR, and TCRdb holds only the in-frame ones, with some missing. The data show roughly 200,000 clones, approximately 83% seen once. This TCR derives from a woman aged 25 to 39 with COVID-19, enrolled during active disease. Sample: peripheral blood. The rearrangement uses TRBV6-2 or TRBV6-3 and TRBJ2-3, with a weak D call TRBD2 (6 bases). The chain's CDR3 is CASSYIVGGLSYTDTQYF. CDR3 sequence (DNA): TGTGCCAGCAGTTATATAGTCGGAGGACTAAGCTACACAGATACGCAGTATTTT.